This TCR beta chain was observed in a study of T-cell memory formation after mild COVID-19. Overall study findings and caveats: Later expanders leaned toward CD4+, whereas clones contracting from day 15 to 85 were balanced CD4/CD8.

CDR3 length: 15 residues. Trimming cost V 2 bases and J 5 bases, with 12 bases left between them. Germline V gene data show CDR1 as MNHEY and CDR2 as SVGAGI. From the 5' RACE reads, TCRdb called clonotypes with MiXCR, one entry per CDR3 protein. This sample yields 300,000 to 350,000 distinct CDR3 sequences, of which more than 13% are seen a single time; roughly 23% belongs to the top ten. Note on this clonotype: The target antigen is unknown.

The sequenced sample was PBMCs or a T cell subset sorted from them (not recorded which). The V call is TRBV6-5, the J call TRBJ2-2, with D possibly TRBD1 on 6 matching bases. The clonotype comes from a man younger than 30 who had mild COVID-19 (a few samples of this study predate the infection). Cell type and time point are not known. Written as DNA, the CDR3 is TGTGCCAGCAGTTACCAGGGGATTCGGACCGGGGAGCTGTTTTTT. This codes for CASSYQGIRTGELFF.